This passage covers 22 T cell receptor beta chains from one sample sequenced in a study of blood T cell repertoires in COVID-19. Some clones are missing from TCRdb's copy, which holds only in-frame ones; the method was immunoSEQ multiplex PCR. The sample holds approximately 200,000 clones; 80% to 85% are singletons and the top ten take about 2.3%. Sequencing was performed on peripheral blood. These receptors came from a woman aged 55-75 years with acute or convalescent COVID-19.

V usage is TRBV4-2 and J usage is TRBJ1-3; D is unresolved. The CDR3 sequence is 15 residues long. Trimming pared 6 bases from V and 0 bases from J, leaving 12 bases between. CDR1 is LGHNA, CDR2 YNFKEQ, per germline. CDR3 sequence: CASRETGSSGNTIYF. CDR3 nucleotide sequence: TGTGCCAGCAGAGAAACGGGTAGCTCTGGAAACACCATATATTTT.

In its sample, this clone was seen once. The chain carries TRBV5-1 and TRBJ2-1; TRBD2 aligns across 11 bases. J was trimmed by 7 bases and V by 4 bases; bases with no gene match: 4. CDR1 is SGHRS, CDR2 YFSETQ, per germline. The CDR3 runs 14 residues. The CDR3 here is CASSPGLAENEQFF. CDR3 sequence (DNA): TGCGCCAGCAGCCCGGGACTAGCGGAAAATGAGCAGTTCTTC.

This clone was observed a few times. This chain joins TRBV27 and TRBJ2-1, with 7 bases matching TRBD2. The CDR3 length is 17 residues. CDR1 is MNHEY, CDR2 SMNVEV, per germline (reference sequence). The trim removed 6 bases at V and 2 bases at J, leaving 13 bases unmatched. Here the CDR3 reads CASRLRPSGLPYNEQFF. CDR3 DNA sequence: TGTGCCAGCAGACTGAGACCTTCGGGACTACCCTACAATGAGCAGTTCTTC.

The V and J genes are TRBV12-3 or TRBV12-4 and TRBJ1-1; D is unclear. The CDR3 consists of 13 residues. The germline V and J ends were trimmed by 6 bases and 1 base, with 9 bases remaining between them. This CDR3 reads CASSRYGNTEAFF. CDR3 bases: TGTGCCAGCAGCCGGTACGGGAACACTGAAGCTTTCTTT.

The gene calls are TRBV6-1 and TRBJ1-4; D remains unclear. This CDR3 has 15 amino acids. Germline CDR1 is MNHNS and CDR2 is SASEGT. Trimming stripped 2 bases from V and 5 bases from J, with 12 bases between. Written as DNA, the CDR3 is TGTGCCAGCAGTGAAAGGGCGGCGGGGAATGAAAAACTGTTTTTT. As protein: CASSERAAGNEKLFF.

Only a few counts were recorded for this clone. The chain has TRBV5-1 and TRBJ2-2; 10 positions agree with TRBD2. Germline values: CDR1 SGHRS, CDR2 YFSETQ. The length of the CDR3 is 18 residues. J lost 4 bases, V lost 4 bases, and 13 bases had no gene match. In DNA, the CDR3 is TGCGCCAGCAGCAAGGGACTAGCGCAGGGTGGGAGCACCGGGGAGCTGTTTTTT. Translation: CASSKGLAQGGSTGELFF. Drawing the rest from reference TRBV5-1 and TRBJ2-2, the complete variable domain is KAGVTQTPRYLIKTRGQQVTLSCSPISGHRSVSWYQQTPGQGLQFLFEYFSETQRNKGNFPGRFSGRQFSNSRSEMNVSTLELGDSALYLCASSKGLAQGGSTGELFFGEGSRLTVL.

J is TRBJ2-3 and V is TRBV5-1, with 8 bases fitting TRBD2. The CDR3 is 15 residues long. The V gene's germline CDR1 is SGHRS and CDR2 YFSETQ. Unmatched junction bases numbered 10, after V lost 5 bases and J lost 5 bases. The CDR3 is CASRDTGGPVDTQYF. For the CDR3, the DNA is TGCGCCAGCAGGGATACGGGGGGGCCCGTAGATACGCAGTATTTT. Full variable domain (remainder filled in from reference TRBV5-1 and TRBJ2-3): KAGVTQTPRYLIKTRGQQVTLSCSPISGHRSVSWYQQTPGQGLQFLFEYFSETQRNKGNFPGRFSGRQFSNSRSEMNVSTLELGDSALYLCASRDTGGPVDTQYFGPGTRLTVL.

This rearrangement joins TRBV6-5 to TRBJ2-3; 7 bases agree with TRBD1. In germline, CDR1 is MNHEY, CDR2 SVGAGI. The V segment lost 11 bases and the J segment 5 bases; nucleotides outside the gene matches: 10. The CDR3 has 13 residues. This chain's CDR3 is CACGRGLGDTQYF. In nucleotides, the CDR3 is TGTGCCTGTGGCAGGGGGTTGGGAGATACGCAGTATTTT.

This clone was counted between two and nine times. The chain has TRBV7-9 and TRBJ1-1; tentatively, D is TRBD1 (6 bases). CDR1 and CDR2 from the germline V gene are SEHNR and FQNEAQ (reference sequence). Between the trimmed V and J ends, which lost 5 bases and 0 bases, there was a span of 10 bases. CDR3 size: 14 residues. Here the CDR3 DNA reads TGTGCCAGCAGCGACAGGTTAATGAACACTGAAGCTTTCTTT. Residues: CASSDRLMNTEAFF.

The J gene is TRBJ2-5, the V gene TRBV2, with no clear D. The CDR3 spans 16 residues. CDR1 is SNHLY, CDR2 FYNNEI, per germline. V was shortened by 1 base and J by 2 bases, with 14 bases between the two germline ends. The CDR3 spells CASSEGWRLIQETQYF. The CDR3 nucleotides read TGTGCCAGCAGTGAAGGTTGGAGACTCATTCAAGAGACCCAGTACTTC.

V usage is TRBV11-2 and J usage is TRBJ2-5, with 12 bases matching TRBD2. In germline, CDR1 is SGHAT, CDR2 FQNNGV. The CDR3 has 19 residues. J lost 4 bases, V lost 0 bases, and 12 bases had no gene match. The CDR3 is CASSLEGRASGGAVETQYF. CDR3 sequence (DNA): TGTGCCAGCAGCTTAGAGGGGCGAGCTAGCGGGGGGGCCGTAGAGACCCAGTACTTC.

The chain joins TRBV9 to TRBJ2-7; 8 bases align to TRBD2. The CDR3 totals 14 residues. V shed 4 bases and J 5 bases; nucleotides not matched to a gene: 8. The germline CDR1 and CDR2 sequences are SGDLS and YYNGEE. The chain's CDR3 is CASSTGGAKNEQYF. For the CDR3, the DNA is TGTGCCAGCAGCACGGGGGGGGCCAAAAACGAGCAGTACTTC.

J is TRBJ1-4 and V is TRBV27, with 10 bases matching TRBD1. J was trimmed by 7 bases and V by 0 bases; bases with no gene match: 5. The CDR3 is made up of 16 amino acids. Germline CDR1 MNHEY, CDR2 SMNVEV (reference sequence). The CDR3 bases are TGTGCCAGCAGTTTATCCCCCGGGACAGGGGTTGAAAAACTGTTTTTT. Its protein is CASSLSPGTGVEKLFF.

This sequence joins TRBV19 and TRBJ2-3; tentative D call: TRBD1 (8 bases). The germline CDR1 and CDR2 sequences are LNHDA and SQIVND (reference sequence). This CDR3 contains 16 residues. The V gene lost 4 bases and the J gene lost 4 bases, with 18 bases spanning the gap. CDR3 residues: CASSRGYRGGADTQYF. The CDR3 DNA sequence: TGTGCCAGTAGTAGGGGCTACAGGGGGGGCGCAGATACGCAGTATTTT.

Regarding this clone: Other DNA sequences within the sample encode an identical CDR3. V usage is TRBV29-1 and J usage is TRBJ1-2; D unclear. Trimming removed 3 bases at V and 3 bases at J, with 5 bases between. The CDR3 sequence is 11 residues long. The V gene's germline CDR1 is SQVTM and CDR2 ANQGSEA. DNA for the CDR3: TGCAGCGTTGATCGTGACTATGGCTACACCTTC. As protein: CSVDRDYGYTF. The whole variable domain, filled in from reference TRBV29-1 and TRBJ1-2, reads SAVISQKPSRDICQRGTSLTIQCQVDSQVTMMFWYRQQPGQSLTLIATANQGSEATYESGFVIDKFPISRPNLTFSTLTVSNMSPEDSSIYLCSVDRDYGYTFGSGTRLTVV.

The rearrangement links TRBV20-1 to TRBJ2-3; D is unresolved. Per germline, CDR1 DFQATT and CDR2 SNEGSKA (reference sequence). CDR3 length equals 11 residues. CDR3 residues: CSYQVSDTQYF. The CDR3 nucleotides are TGCAGCTACCAAGTGTCAGATACGCAGTATTTT.

The chain combines TRBV7-9 with TRBJ1-2; a weak D match, TRBD1 (5 bases). V lost 1 base and J 8 bases, leaving 11 bases between the germline ends. This CDR3 region has 13 residues. The V gene's germline CDR1 is SEHNR and CDR2 FQNEAQ (reference sequence). CDR3 nucleotide sequence: TGTGCCAGCAGCTTAGAAGGGGCAAGCGGCTACACCTTC. It yields the protein CASSLEGASGYTF.

V and J are TRBV3-1 (or the pseudogene TRBV3-2) and TRBJ2-2, with D perhaps matching TRBD1 (5 bases). Trimming removed 6 bases from V and 6 bases from J, with 17 bases in between. Per germline, CDR1 LGHDT and CDR2 YNNKEL (reference sequence). CDR3 length: 15 amino acids. For the CDR3, the DNA is TGTGCCAGCAGGTTGAGTTTGGACACCCCCGGGGAGCTGTTTTTT. Protein sequence: CASRLSLDTPGELFF.

This clone appeared many times. An end of the junction does not agree with germline; a read error may underlie this. The rearrangement joins TRBV4-2 to TRBJ1-2; D might be TRBD1 (5 bases). The CDR3 length is 12 residues. CDR1 and CDR2 from the germline V gene are LGHNA and YNFKEQ. The CDR3 protein is CASSKDSYGYTF. CDR3 coding DNA: TGTGCCAGCAGCAAAGACAGCTATGGCTACACCTTC.

The sample holds a few counts of this clone. This sequence joins TRBV6-6 and TRBJ1-1, with 8 bases matching TRBD1. In germline, CDR1 is MNHNY, CDR2 SVGAGI (reference sequence). The V gene end was trimmed by 8 bases and the J gene end by 4 bases; junction bases not matched to a gene: 6. The CDR3 is 13 residues long. CDR3 sequence reads: CASGTTGGTEAFF. In nucleotides, the CDR3 is TGTGCCAGCGGAACCACAGGGGGCACTGAAGCTTTCTTT.

This chain joins TRBV19 and TRBJ1-2; a possible D gene is TRBD1 (6 bases). CDR1 and CDR2 (germline): LNHDA, SQIVND (reference sequence). Trimming removed 7 bases at V and 3 bases at J, with 18 bases between. The CDR3 covers 15 residues. The CDR3 sequence is CASTSVTGLDYGYTF. The DNA of the CDR3 is TGTGCCAGTACAAGTGTAACAGGGTTAGACTATGGCTACACCTTC.

This chain joins TRBV12-3 or TRBV12-4 and TRBJ1-2; 8 positions match TRBD1. The CDR3 runs to 12 residues. Unmatched junction bases numbered 3, after V lost 5 bases and J lost 7 bases. The CDR3 coding sequence is TGTGCCAGCAGTACAGGGGGGGGTGGCTACACCTTC. It is translated as CASSTGGGGYTF.